The following is a T cell receptor (beta chain) sequence with its context. No antigen is known for it. The data belong to a study of post-analysis software for immune sequencing data. Per the germline V gene, CDR1 is GTSNPN and CDR2 is SVGIG (reference sequence). The CDR3 totals 14 residues. V shed 2 bases and J shed 4 bases, with 14 bases lying between them. Prepared TCR beta cDNA libraries contained unique molecular identifiers. Input of roughly 0.85 to 11 million T cells yielded 500,000 to 550,000 cDNA molecules. In TCRdb, the PCR reads were re-called with MiXCR into one record per CDR3 protein. The data show under 200,000 distinct CDR3 sequences, approximately 30% seen once. Broader study findings: The study found significantly lower normalized Chao1 diversity in multiple sclerosis patients than in controls. Elevated frequency relative to controls characterized four or five TRBV segments in patients, TRBV5-6, TRBV5-1 and TRBV20-1 among them.

V gene TRBV30 combines with J gene TRBJ1-1, with D unclear. Sample: blood. The sequence came from a girl under 18 with multiple sclerosis. CDR3 sequence (DNA): TGTGCCTGGAGTCCCCAGACCTATGGCACTGAAGCTTTCTTT. Translating it yields CAWSPQTYGTEAFF.